These 23 T cell receptor beta chains were sequenced from one sample in a study of T cells in Graves' hyperthyroidism and ophthalmopathy. RNA transcripts were the template for amplifying TCR beta CDR3 regions. In the first-round RT-PCR of the TCR CDR3, the HTBI primer set was used. TCRdb called the multiplex PCR reads again in MiXCR, with one record for every CDR3 protein. The sample shows hundreds of thousands of distinct CDR3 sequences, under 25% of them seen only once. Sequencing was carried out using blood. Every receptor here comes from a man aged 25-40 years with Graves' ophthalmopathy.

There are a few counts of this clonotype. The gene calls are TRBV7-9 and TRBJ2-7, with 10 bases identical to TRBD1. With V trimmed by 5 bases and J by 2 bases, 9 bases remained unmatched. Germline CDR1 and CDR2: SEHNR and FQNEAQ (reference sequence). The CDR3 runs 16 residues. Written as DNA, the CDR3 is TGTGCCAGCAGCCGAGACAGGGGGCGTTTGGCCTACGAGCAGTACTTC. Translating it yields CASSRDRGRLAYEQYF.

The V and J genes are TRBV9 and TRBJ1-1, with a possible D match to TRBD1 (6 bases). This CDR3 has 14 residues. With 3 bases removed from V and 5 bases from J, the gap between germline ends came to 14 bases. The germline gives CDR1 SGDLS, CDR2 YYNGEE. The chain's CDR3 is CASSEGGGSTEAFF. The CDR3 bases are TGTGCCAGCAGCGAGGGGGGAGGGTCGACTGAAGCTTTCTTT.

In its sample, this clonotype was seen many times. The chain employs TRBV28 and TRBJ2-2; no firm D call. This CDR3 spans 13 amino acids. Trimming took off 5 bases at V and 2 bases at J, with 6 bases between the two ends. Germline V gives CDR1 MDHEN, CDR2 SYDVKM. The CDR3 loop reads CASSRVNTGELFF. For the CDR3, the DNA is TGTGCCAGCAGTAGAGTTAACACCGGGGAGCTGTTTTTT.

The CDR3 bases are TGTGCCAGCAGTTGGCGGGAGGGCCTAGGTACGCAGTATTTT. It encodes CASSWREGLGTQYF. This rearrangement joins TRBV6-5 to TRBJ2-3; TRBD2 agrees at 9 bases. CDR1 and CDR2 (germline): MNHEY, SVGAGI. V lost 4 bases, J lost 8 bases, and 7 bases stayed unmatched. This CDR3 comprises 14 residues.

This clonotype showed up just a few times. The chain employs TRBV6-2 or TRBV6-3 and TRBJ1-5; D is unresolved. CDR3 length: 13 amino acids. Germline V lookup: CDR1 MNHEY, CDR2 SVGEGT. The V end was cut by 5 bases, the J end by 7 bases, with 12 bases between. DNA of the CDR3: TGTGCCAGCAGTACAAGTATAAGCCAGCCCCAGCATTTT. Translating gives CASSTSISQPQHF.

This clonotype appeared a few times. The rearrangement uses TRBV7-2 and TRBJ1-6; 7 bases align to TRBD1. Trimming took 2 bases from V and 10 from J; bases not matched to a gene: 8. The CDR3 loop spans 15 amino acids. Germline lookup yields CDR1 SGHTA and CDR2 FQGNSA. CDR3 loop: CASSLIQGVYSPLHF. CDR3 sequence (DNA): TGTGCCAGCAGCTTAATCCAGGGGGTTTACTCACCCCTCCACTTT.

V is TRBV5-1 and J is TRBJ2-7, with 13 bases aligning to TRBD2. Germline-derived CDR1 and CDR2 are SGHRS and YFSETQ. This CDR3 region has 17 residues. Trimming cost V 0 bases and J 7 bases; bases outside gene matches: 10. The CDR3 loop reads CASSLDTTSGRLGEQYF. The CDR3 DNA reads as TGCGCCAGCAGCTTGGATACGACTAGCGGGAGGTTAGGAGAGCAGTACTTC.

This sequence joins TRBV2 and TRBJ1-1, with D perhaps matching TRBD1 (6 bases). V lost 6 bases, J lost 6 bases, and 11 bases lay in between. The CDR3 totals 12 residues. Germline V CDR1 and CDR2: SNHLY, FYNNEI. CDR3 loop: CASRDNRAEAFF. CDR3 in DNA: TGTGCCAGCAGAGATAACAGGGCTGAAGCTTTCTTT.

This clonotype appeared many times. The chain couples TRBV7-9 to TRBJ1-1; D is ambiguous. CDR3 size: 14 residues. Germline assignment: CDR1 SEHNR and CDR2 FQNEAQ (reference sequence). V was cut by 5 bases and J by 7 bases, with 17 bases left in between. CDR3 nucleotide sequence: TGTGCCAGCAGCCCTCCCCGGGGTAGGGTTGAAGCTTTCTTT. Encoded protein: CASSPPRGRVEAFF. Based on the CDR3 plus reference TRBV7-9 and TRBJ1-1, the full variable domain is DTGVSQNPRHKITKRGQNVTFRCDPISEHNRLYWYRQTLGQGPEFLTYFQNEAQLEKSRLLSDRFSAERPKGSFSTLEIQRTEQGDSAMYLCASSPPRGRVEAFFGQGTRLTVV.

This clonotype was recorded many times. The V gene is TRBV28, the J gene TRBJ1-1, with TRBD1 identical over 7 bases. This CDR3 spans 14 amino acids. From germline, CDR1 is MDHEN and CDR2 SYDVKM. V lost 6 bases, J lost 1 base, and 5 bases stayed unmatched. The CDR3 reads CASRPDRENTEAFF. CDR3 DNA sequence: TGTGCCAGCAGACCCGACAGGGAGAACACTGAAGCTTTCTTT.

About this clonotype itself: At one boundary the junction diverges from the germline segment, which might be a read error. The rearrangement links TRBV12-3 or TRBV12-4 to TRBJ2-6, with D perhaps matching TRBD2 (8 bases). CDR3 length: 19 residues. The CDR3: CAISDQVGRGPSGANVLTF. The DNA of the CDR3 is TGTGCCATCAGTGACCAAGTCGGGAGGGGGCCGTCTGGGGCCAACGTCCTGACTTTC.

The V and J genes are TRBV6-5 and TRBJ2-7; 8 bases are shared with TRBD2. The CDR3 covers 15 residues. Germline-derived CDR1 and CDR2 are MNHEY and SVGAGI. V dropped 2 bases and J dropped 4; count of bases not matched to a gene: 7. CDR3 DNA: TGTGCCAGCAGTTACCAAGCGGGAGACGGGTACGAGCAGTACTTC. It encodes CASSYQAGDGYEQYF.

This clonotype has ten or more counts. V gene TRBV28 combines with J gene TRBJ1-6; TRBD1 agrees at 9 bases. Germline V gene data show CDR1 as MDHEN and CDR2 as SYDVKM. The V gene end was trimmed by 7 bases and the J gene end by 7 bases; junction bases not matched to a gene: 14. The CDR3 runs 17 residues. The CDR3 DNA reads TGTGCCAGCACCCCGGGGGGGACAGGGCTGTACAATTCACCCCTCCACTTT. Translated, it gives CASTPGGTGLYNSPLHF.

In its sample, this clonotype was seen many times. A junction boundary mismatches the germline segment, possibly from a read error. V usage is TRBV5-1 and J usage is TRBJ1-1; TRBD1 aligns across 8 bases. Germline lookup yields CDR1 SGHRS and CDR2 YFSETQ. The CDR3 has 15 amino acids. Here the CDR3 reads CASSLFQGANTEAFF. The CDR3 nucleotides are TGTGCCAGCAGCTTGTTTCAGGGGGCGAACACTGAAGCTTTCTTT. The full variable domain, in which reference TRBV5-1 and TRBJ1-1 provide the parts outside the CDR3, is KAGVTQTPRYLIKTRGQQVTLSCSPISGHRSVSWYQQTPGQGLQFLFEYFSETQRNKGNFPGRFSGRQFSNSRSEMNVSTLELGDSALYLCASSLFQGANTEAFFGQGTRLTVV.

This clonotype showed up just a few times. V usage is TRBV28 and J usage is TRBJ1-5; TRBD1 is a possible D gene (5 bases). This CDR3 contains 14 residues. Germline assignment: CDR1 MDHEN and CDR2 SYDVKM. V dropped 0 bases and J dropped 4 bases, with 7 bases sitting between them. The CDR3 nucleotides read TGTGCCAGCAGTTTATGGACAGCAAATCAGCCCCAGCATTTT. Residues: CASSLWTANQPQHF.

V and J are TRBV20-1 and TRBJ2-1; D gene uncertain. The CDR3 covers 13 residues. Germline CDR1 DFQATT, CDR2 SNEGSKA (reference sequence). The CDR3 loop is CSADPYSHNEQFF. CDR3 nucleotides: TGCAGCGCGGACCCGTACTCACACAATGAGCAGTTCTTC.

V and J are TRBV6-1 and TRBJ2-1; D possibly corresponds to TRBD1 (6 bases). The CDR3 covers 16 residues. V lost 7 bases and J 5 bases, leaving 21 bases between the germline ends. Germline V lookup: CDR1 MNHNS, CDR2 SASEGT. The CDR3 here is CASIKQGLALDNEQFF. DNA for the CDR3: TGTGCCAGCATTAAACAGGGTTTGGCATTGGACAATGAGCAGTTCTTC.

This clonotype was detected a few times. As DNA, the CDR3 is TGTGCCAGCAGTGAGACCGGGACTAGTTTCTACGAGCAGTACTTC. Amino acid sequence: CASSETGTSFYEQYF. The rearrangement uses TRBV27 and TRBJ2-7, with TRBD2 identical over 8 bases. The length of the CDR3 is 15 residues. Germline lookup yields CDR1 MNHEY and CDR2 SMNVEV (reference sequence). Trimming took 5 bases from V and 3 from J; bases not matched to a gene: 9.

This clonotype was picked up a small number of times. This sequence may be a read error, since a much larger clone differs from it by one base. The V gene is TRBV11-2, the J gene TRBJ2-7; maybe TRBD2 (6 bases). The CDR3 is 18 amino acids. V lost 1 base and J 3 bases, leaving 22 bases between the germline ends. The germline CDR1 and CDR2 sequences are SGHAT and FQNNGV. Here the CDR3 reads CASSLGYFWEDEGYEQYF. The CDR3 DNA reads TGTGCCAGCAGCTTAGGCTACTTCTGGGAGGATGAAGGCTACGAGCAGTACTTC.

This clonotype was observed at least ten times. The chain joins TRBV7-9 to TRBJ2-1, with a tentative D call TRBD1 (6 bases). Germline V CDR1 and CDR2: SEHNR, FQNEAQ (reference sequence). The germline V and J ends were trimmed by 4 bases and 2 bases, with 27 bases remaining between them. The CDR3 is made up of 20 amino acids. The CDR3 loop reads CASSYAGKGVGSGTYNEQFF. CDR3 in DNA: TGTGCCAGCAGCTACGCCGGGAAGGGGGTAGGGTCGGGAACCTACAATGAGCAGTTCTTC.

This rearrangement joins TRBV12-3 or TRBV12-4 to TRBJ2-1; D may correspond to TRBD1 or TRBD2 (5 bases each). CDR3 length: 12 residues. V was trimmed by 5 bases and J by 9 bases, leaving 11 bases between them. As DNA, the CDR3 is TGTGCCAGCAGTGCCCCGGGGCCTGAGCAGTTCTTC. It specifies CASSAPGPEQFF.

This clonotype was counted between two and nine times. V and J are TRBV5-1 and TRBJ2-5; 7 bases line up with TRBD1. V gave up 5 bases and J gave up 1 base; unmatched junction bases: 5. The germline V gene encodes CDR1 SGHRS and CDR2 YFSETQ. The CDR3 totals 14 residues. The CDR3 coding sequence is TGCGCCAGCAGTCGTGGGACAGTCCAAGAGACCCAGTACTTC. Translating it yields CASSRGTVQETQYF.

The chain recombines TRBV18 with TRBJ2-3; TRBD1 or TRBD2 may be the D gene (5 bases each). Trimming took 4 bases from V and 4 from J, leaving 12 bases between them. The CDR3 is 14 amino acids. Germline CDR1 reads KGHSH; CDR2 reads LQKENI. As DNA, the CDR3 is TGTGCCAGCTCACTTAGCTGGGACCCAGATACGCAGTATTTT. The encoded protein is CASSLSWDPDTQYF.